This record covers a single T cell receptor beta chain. Its antigen is as yet unknown. The protocol was immunoSEQ multiplex PCR, while the TCRdb copy is restricted to in-frame clones and leaves out a portion. The table lists approximately 1.5 million clones, approximately 98.5% of them singletons, with approximately 0.38% in the top ten. Germline CDR1 is MNHNS and CDR2 is SASEGT. Trimming at V came to 4 bases and at J to 3 bases, leaving 4 bases not matched to a gene. This CDR3 has 16 residues. This record belongs to a study of shared clonotypes between healthy human individuals. Study results and caveats: Sampling involved blood alone; tissue repertoires likely differ. The expectation was that sequencing depth would affect clonotype sharing among donors. Limited genetic and exposure-history diversity came from having few donors. Shared across a handful of donors were 5% to 6% of the naive CD4 clonotypes.

The chain joins TRBV6-1 to TRBJ2-7; 15 nucleotides line up with TRBD2. Sample: naive CD4+ T cells sorted from blood. The subset here: CD45RA+ positively selected. The receptor's source is a man aged 25-45 years in good health. The DNA of the CDR3 is TGTGCCAGCAGTGGGACTAGCGGGAGGGCCATCTACGAGCAGTACTTC. This encodes CASSGTSGRAIYEQYF.